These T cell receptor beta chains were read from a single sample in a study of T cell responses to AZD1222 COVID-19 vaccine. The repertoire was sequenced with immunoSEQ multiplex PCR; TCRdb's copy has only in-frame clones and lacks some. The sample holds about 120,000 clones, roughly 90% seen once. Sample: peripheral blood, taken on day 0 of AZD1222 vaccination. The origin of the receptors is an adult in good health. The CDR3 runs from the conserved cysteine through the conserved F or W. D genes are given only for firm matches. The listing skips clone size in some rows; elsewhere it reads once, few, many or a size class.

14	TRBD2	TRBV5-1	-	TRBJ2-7	TGCGCCAGCAGCGCCACTAGCGGGGGGAACGAGCAGTACTTC	CASSATSGGNEQYF
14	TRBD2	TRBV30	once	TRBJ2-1	TGTGCCTGGAGGGCAGCGGGGGCCTCCAATGAGCAGTTCTTC	CAWRAAGASNEQFF
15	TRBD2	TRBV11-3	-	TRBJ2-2	TGTGCCAGCAGCCATCCGGGACTAGCCACCGGGGAGCTGTTTTTT	CASSHPGLATGELFF
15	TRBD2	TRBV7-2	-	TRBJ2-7	TGTGCCAGCAGCTCCGCGGGACTAACCTACTACGAGCAGTACTTC	CASSSAGLTYYEQYF
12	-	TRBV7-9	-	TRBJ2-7	TGTGCCAGCAGCACAGGGAGGTACGAGCAGTACTTC	CASSTGRYEQYF
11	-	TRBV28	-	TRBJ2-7	TGTGCCAGCAGTCTGCTCTACGAGCAGTACTTC	CASSLLYEQYF
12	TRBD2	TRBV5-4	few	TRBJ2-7	TGTGCCAGCAGCAGCGGGGGGGGTGAGCAGTACTTC	CASSSGGGEQYF
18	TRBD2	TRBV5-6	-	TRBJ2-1	TGTGCCAGCAGCTTGGGGACTAGCGGGGGGCCAGCCTACAATGAGCAGTTCTTC	CASSLGTSGGPAYNEQFF
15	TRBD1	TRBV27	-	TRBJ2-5	TGTGCCAGCAGTTCCCTTAGGGACAGGAAAGAGACCCAGTACTTC	CASSSLRDRKETQYF
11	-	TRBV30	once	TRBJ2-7	TGTGCCTGGAGTTCCGCCTACGAGCAGTACTTC	CAWSSAYEQYF
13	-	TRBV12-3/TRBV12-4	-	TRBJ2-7	TGTGCCAGCACGAAGCGGGCTTCCTACGAGCAGTACTTC	CASTKRASYEQYF
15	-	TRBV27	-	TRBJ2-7	TGTGCCAGCAGTCCCCCCAAACGTCAGCTTTACGAGCAGTACTTC	CASSPPKRQLYEQYF
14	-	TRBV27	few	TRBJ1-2	TGTGCCAGCAGTTTTAGGGGTTCTAACTATGGCTACACCTTC	CASSFRGSNYGYTF
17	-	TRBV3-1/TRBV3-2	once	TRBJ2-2	TGTGCCAGCAGCCAAGCCGTACTCGGACCGAACACCGGGGAGCTGTTTTTT	CASSQAVLGPNTGELFF
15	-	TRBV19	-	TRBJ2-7	TGTGCCAGTAGTAGGGGTCCCCCCGAGGGCTACGAGCAGTACTTC	CASSRGPPEGYEQYF
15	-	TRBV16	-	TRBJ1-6	TGTGCCAGCAGCCAATCTGGGGGGGGCCAGTCACCCCTCCACTTT	CASSQSGGGQSPLHF
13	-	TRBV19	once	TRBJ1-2	TGTGCCAGTAGTATAGACAGGAGCCCGGGCTACACCTTC	CASSIDRSPGYTF
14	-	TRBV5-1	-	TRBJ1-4	TGCGCCAGCAGCACGACACCGGTTAATGAAAAACTGTTTTTT	CASSTTPVNEKLFF
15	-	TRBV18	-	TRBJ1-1	TGTGCCAGCTCACAGGGATTAAACTTGAACACTGAAGCTTTCTTT	CASSQGLNLNTEAFF
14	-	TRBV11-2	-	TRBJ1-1	TGTGCCAGCAGCTTAATGGTTCGGGACATTCACGCTTTCTTT	CASSLMVRDIHAFF
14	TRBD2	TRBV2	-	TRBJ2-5	TGTGCCAGCAGTGACCTAAGCGGGGGGGAGACCCAGTACTTC	CASSDLSGGETQYF
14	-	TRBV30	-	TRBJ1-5	TGTGCCTGGACCCGAGCTCTCAGCAATCAGCCCCAGCATTTT	CAWTRALSNQPQHF
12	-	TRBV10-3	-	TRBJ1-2	TGTGCCATCAGGGAAGGGGATCGTGGCTACACCTTC	CAIREGDRGYTF
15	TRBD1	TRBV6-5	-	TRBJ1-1	TGTGCCAGCAGTTACTCCCGGACAGGGAACACTGAAGCTTTCTTT	CASSYSRTGNTEAFF
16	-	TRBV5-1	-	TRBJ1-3	TGCGCCAGCAGCCCCGGGACGGCTAGCTCTGGAAACACCATATATTTT	CASSPGTASSGNTIYF
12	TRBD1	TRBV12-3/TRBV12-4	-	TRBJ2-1	TGTGCCAGCAGTTTCGGACAGGGCAAAGTTTTCTTC	CASSFGQGKVFF
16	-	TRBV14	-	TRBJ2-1	TGTGCCAGCAGCCAAGATCCCGGGGACTCCTACAATGAGCAGTTCTTC	CASSQDPGDSYNEQFF
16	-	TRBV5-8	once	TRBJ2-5	TGTGCCAGCAGCTTGATCGCAGGGGGTGGGACTGGGACCCAGTACTTC	CASSLIAGGGTGTQYF
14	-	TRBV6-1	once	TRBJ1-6	TGTGCCAGCAGTGAAGCGCCAGGGCTTTCACCCCTCCACTTT	CASSEAPGLSPLHF
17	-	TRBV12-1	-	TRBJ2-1	TGTGCCAGCAGCTTTGAAGGGCAGCGTACGATTTACAATGAGCAGTTCTTC	CASSFEGQRTIYNEQFF
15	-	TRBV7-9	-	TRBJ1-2	TGTGCCAGCAGCTTACCATCCCCCTTTCTATCTGGCTACACCTTC	CASSLPSPFLSGYTF
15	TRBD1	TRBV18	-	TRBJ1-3	TGTGCCAGCTGCCCAACGACAGGGGCTGGAAACACCATATATTTT	CASCPTTGAGNTIYF
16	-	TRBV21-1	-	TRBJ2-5	TGTGCCAGCAGCAAAGGTGGACAGGGTCTAGGGGAGACCCAGTACTTC	CASSKGGQGLGETQYF
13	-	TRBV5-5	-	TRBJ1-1	TGTGCCAGCAGCTTGGGGGGGAACACTGAAGCTTTCTTT	CASSLGGNTEAFF
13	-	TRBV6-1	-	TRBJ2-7	TGTGCCAGCAGTGAGGAAGGGGGGTACGAGCAGTACTTC	CASSEEGGYEQYF
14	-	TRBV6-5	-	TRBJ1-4	TGTGCCAGCAGCCGGGGACGGAACAATGAAAAACTGTTTTTT	CASSRGRNNEKLFF
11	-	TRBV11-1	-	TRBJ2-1	TGTGCCAGCAGCTTAGATGACCAGCAGTTCTTC	CASSLDDQQFF
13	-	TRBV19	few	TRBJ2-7	TGTGCCAGTAGTAAAGGAGGATTCTACGAGCAGTACTTC	CASSKGGFYEQYF
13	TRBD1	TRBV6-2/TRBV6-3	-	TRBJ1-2	TGTGCCAGCAGCCCGACAGGGGAATATGGCTACACCTTC	CASSPTGEYGYTF